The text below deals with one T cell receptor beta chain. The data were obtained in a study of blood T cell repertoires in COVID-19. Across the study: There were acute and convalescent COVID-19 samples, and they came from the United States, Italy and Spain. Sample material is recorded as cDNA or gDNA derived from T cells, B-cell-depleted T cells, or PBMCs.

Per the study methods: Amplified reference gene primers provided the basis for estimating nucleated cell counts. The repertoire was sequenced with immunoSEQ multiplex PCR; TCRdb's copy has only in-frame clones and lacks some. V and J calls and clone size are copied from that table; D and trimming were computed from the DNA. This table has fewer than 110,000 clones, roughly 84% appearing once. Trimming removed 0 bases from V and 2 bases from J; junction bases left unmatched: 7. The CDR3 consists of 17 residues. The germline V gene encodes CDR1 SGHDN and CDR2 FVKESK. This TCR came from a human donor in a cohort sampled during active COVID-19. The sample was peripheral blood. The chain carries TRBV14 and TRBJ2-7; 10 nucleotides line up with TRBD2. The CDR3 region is CASSQELPSGSAYEQYF. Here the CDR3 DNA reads TGTGCCAGCAGCCAAGAGCTGCCTAGCGGGAGCGCCTACGAGCAGTACTTC.